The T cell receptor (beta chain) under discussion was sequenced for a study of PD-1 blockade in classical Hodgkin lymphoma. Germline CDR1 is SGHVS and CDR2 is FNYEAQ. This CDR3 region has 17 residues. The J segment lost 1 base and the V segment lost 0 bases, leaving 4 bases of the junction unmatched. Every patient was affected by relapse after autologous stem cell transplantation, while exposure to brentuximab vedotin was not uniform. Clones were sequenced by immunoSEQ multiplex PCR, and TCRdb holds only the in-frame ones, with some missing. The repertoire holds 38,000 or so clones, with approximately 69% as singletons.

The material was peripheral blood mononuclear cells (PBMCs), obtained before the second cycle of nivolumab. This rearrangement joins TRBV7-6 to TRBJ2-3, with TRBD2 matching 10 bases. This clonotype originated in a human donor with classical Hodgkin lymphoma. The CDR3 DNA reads TGTGCCAGCAGCTTAGCTAACGGACTAGCGGGCACAGATACGCAGTATTTT. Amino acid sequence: CASSLANGLAGTDTQYF.